This T cell receptor (beta chain) derives from a study of T cells after yellow fever vaccination. This clonotype was counted between two and nine times. The antigen is unknown. In TCRdb, the 5' RACE reads were re-called with MiXCR into one record per CDR3 protein. The sample lists just under 600,000 distinct CDR3 sequences, about 14% occurring once. Study-level results: A minor fraction of clonotypes spanned both CD4 and CD8 compartments. The study found a weaker secondary response that peaked faster, day 5 versus 15. The study re-detected most primary-vaccination clones after the booster (roughly 96% CD4, just over 85% CD8).

The TCR originated in a man between 25 and 39 years old who received the YFV17D yellow fever vaccine. The sequencing used PBMCs, collected on the day of the yellow fever booster vaccination.

For the CDR3, the DNA is TGTGCCAGCAGTCCAGTAGCGGGAGACACAGATACGCAGTATTTT. This translates into CASSPVAGDTDTQYF. The rearrangement links TRBV28 to TRBJ2-3, with 9 bases that match TRBD2. With V trimmed by 5 bases and J by 2 bases, 5 bases remained unmatched. Per germline, CDR1 MDHEN and CDR2 SYDVKM. The CDR3 totals 15 residues.